These 21 T cell receptor beta chains were sequenced from one sample in a study of blood T cell repertoires in COVID-19. TCRdb's copy holds only in-frame clones and misses some; the assay was immunoSEQ multiplex PCR. The data contain some 310,000 clones, roughly nine tenths of them singletons. Sequencing was done on a sample of PBMCs or T cells enriched from blood (not recorded which). The receptors derive from a woman in her 30s who had recovered from COVID-19.

J is TRBJ2-2 and V is TRBV10-3; 12 positions agree with TRBD1. J lost 1 base, V lost 11 bases, and 14 bases had no gene match. The CDR3 is 18 amino acids. Germline values: CDR1 ENHRY, CDR2 SYGVKD. The CDR3 nucleotides are TGTGCCTCATCATCGGGACAGGGGGCGAGATTGAACACCGGGGAGCTGTTTTTT. It codes for CASSSGQGARLNTGELFF.

The rearrangement joins TRBV29-1 to TRBJ2-5, with D possibly TRBD1 on 5 matching bases. This CDR3 has 13 amino acids. Trimming shortened V by 4 bases and J by 3 bases, and 12 bases separated the two germline ends. Germline CDR1 is SQVTM and CDR2 is ANQGSEA. CDR3 loop: CSVVAGSEETQYF. For the CDR3, the DNA is TGCAGCGTTGTGGCAGGGTCTGAAGAGACCCAGTACTTC.

The chain employs TRBV23-1 and TRBJ1-5, with no clear D. TRBV23-1 has ORF status, its function being uncertain. The CDR3 extends over 14 amino acids. V was clipped by 0 bases and J by 6 bases, with 9 bases between them. CDR3 loop: CASSQSRCGQPQHF. The CDR3 nucleotides are TGCGCCAGCAGTCAATCGAGGTGCGGTCAGCCCCAGCATTTT.

The gene calls are TRBV19 and TRBJ2-1; 7 bases are a match to TRBD2. V shed 7 bases and J 1 base; nucleotides not matched to a gene: 7. From germline, CDR1 is LNHDA and CDR2 SQIVND (reference sequence). This CDR3 spans 15 amino acids. DNA for the CDR3: TGTGCCAGTACGGCCGCGGGAGAATCCTACAATGAGCAGTTCTTC. Residues: CASTAAGESYNEQFF.

V and J are TRBV6-5 and TRBJ2-4, with D maybe TRBD1 (5 bases). The V end lost 0 bases, the J end lost 5 bases, and 11 bases lay between the germline ends. The germline gives CDR1 MNHEY, CDR2 SVGAGI. The CDR3 is 15 residues long. In nucleotides, the CDR3 is TGTGCCAGCAGTTACTCGTCCAGGGCCCAAAACATTCAGTACTTC. It specifies CASSYSSRAQNIQYF.

CDR3 residues: CASSSWAGGGGANVLTF. Written as DNA, the CDR3 is TGTGCCAGCAGCTCTTGGGCAGGGGGTGGTGGGGCCAACGTCCTGACTTTC. The chain uses TRBV7-9 and TRBJ2-6; 7 bases line up with TRBD1. This CDR3 contains 17 residues. Germline lookup yields CDR1 SEHNR and CDR2 FQNEAQ (reference sequence). V dropped 4 bases and J dropped 3; count of bases not matched to a gene: 9.

The V and J genes are TRBV6-6 and TRBJ2-1, with TRBD2 matching over 13 bases. Germline CDR1 MNHNY, CDR2 SVGAGI (reference sequence). This CDR3 is 17 amino acids long. Losses at the gene ends were 5 bases for V and 3 bases for J; bases not matched to a gene: 7. The CDR3 here is CASSPRTSGSFYNEQFF. As DNA, the CDR3 is TGTGCCAGCAGTCCTCGGACTAGCGGGAGTTTCTACAATGAGCAGTTCTTC.

This chain uses TRBV3-1 (or the pseudogene TRBV3-2) with TRBJ2-6; D not certain. Germline V CDR1 and CDR2: LGHDT, YNNKEL (reference sequence). The V and J ends lost 4 bases and 1 base respectively, with 8 bases between them. The length of the CDR3 is 15 residues. The CDR3 is CASSPSPSGANVLTF. The CDR3 coding sequence is TGTGCCAGCAGCCCTTCTCCTTCTGGGGCCAACGTCCTGACTTTC.

The V and J genes are TRBV28 and TRBJ2-3; 8 bases match TRBD1. The germline V gene has CDR1 MDHEN and CDR2 SYDVKM. The CDR3 is 15 amino acids. The V and J ends lost 3 bases and 3 bases, in that order; junction bases with no gene match: 5. The CDR3 DNA follows: TGTGCCAGCAGTTTCCTCCAGGGGGCAACAGATACGCAGTATTTT. It encodes CASSFLQGATDTQYF.

V is TRBV5-6 and J is TRBJ2-7; 13 bases fit TRBD2. Losses at the gene ends were 4 bases for V and 6 bases for J; bases not matched to a gene: 16. Germline assignment: CDR1 SGHDT and CDR2 YYEEEE. The CDR3 sequence is 18 residues long. CDR3 nucleotide sequence: TGTGCCAGCAGCCTAGGGACTAGCGGGAAGGTCCCTAGGGTCGAGCAGTACTTC. It is translated as CASSLGTSGKVPRVEQYF.

The J gene is TRBJ1-5, the V gene TRBV15; the D gene is possibly TRBD1 (5 bases). The CDR3 is 16 amino acids. Germline values: CDR1 LNHNV, CDR2 YYDKDF (reference sequence). V lost 6 bases and J 0 bases, leaving 15 bases between the germline ends. CDR3 nucleotide sequence: TGTGCCACCAGGAAAACAATGGGGCTTAGCAATCAGCCCCAGCATTTT. Its protein is CATRKTMGLSNQPQHF.

V usage is TRBV29-1 and J usage is TRBJ2-1; no firm D call. CDR1 SQVTM and CDR2 ANQGSEA come from the germline V gene. The CDR3 consists of 14 residues. Trimming stripped 8 bases from V and 4 bases from J, with 18 bases between. The CDR3 loop is CSTGGGIGYNEQFF. Written as DNA, the CDR3 is TGCAGCACCGGCGGCGGAATCGGTTACAATGAGCAGTTCTTC.

The rearrangement links TRBV7-9 to TRBJ2-7; 7 bases are a match to TRBD1. This CDR3 region has 17 residues. Per the germline V gene, CDR1 is SEHNR and CDR2 is FQNEAQ (reference sequence). Trimming cost V 1 base and J 3 bases; bases outside gene matches: 12. CDR3 loop: CASSLVFGSGGLYEQYF. CDR3 nucleotides: TGTGCCAGCAGCTTAGTCTTTGGGTCAGGGGGTCTCTACGAGCAGTACTTC.

The chain uses TRBV27 and TRBJ1-1; TRBD1 matches at 10 bases. CDR3 length equals 15 residues. CDR1 and CDR2 from the germline V gene are MNHEY and SMNVEV (reference sequence). J lost 1 base, V lost 5 bases, and 4 bases had no gene match. CDR3 region: CASSPRDRGNTEAFF. The DNA for the CDR3 is TGTGCCAGCAGTCCCCGGGACAGGGGGAACACTGAAGCTTTCTTT.

This rearrangement joins TRBV15 to TRBJ1-5, with D perhaps matching TRBD1 (5 bases). CDR1 and CDR2 (germline): LNHNV, YYDKDF (reference sequence). V lost 5 bases and J lost 3, with 11 bases in between. This CDR3 is 14 amino acids long. CDR3 sequence: CATSPGGINQPQHF. As DNA, the CDR3 is TGTGCCACCAGCCCGGGGGGAATCAATCAGCCCCAGCATTTT.

CDR3 protein: CASSQESRNYGYTF. The CDR3 bases are TGTGCCAGCAGCCAAGAATCGAGGAACTATGGCTACACCTTC. The genes are TRBV3-1 (or the pseudogene TRBV3-2) and TRBJ1-2, with D unresolved. Trimming removed 0 bases from V and 2 bases from J, with 7 bases in between. CDR1 is LGHDT and CDR2 is YNNKEL in the germline V gene (reference sequence). The CDR3 covers 14 residues.

V is TRBV19 and J is TRBJ1-1, with D possibly matching TRBD1 (6 bases). Trimming removed 0 bases from V and 6 bases from J, with 8 bases in between. This CDR3 contains 13 residues. Per the germline V gene, CDR1 is LNHDA and CDR2 is SQIVND (reference sequence). CDR3 bases: TGTGCCAGTAGTATAGATTACAGGGCTGAAGCTTTCTTT. Amino acid sequence: CASSIDYRAEAFF.

This sequence joins TRBV3-1 (or the pseudogene TRBV3-2) and TRBJ2-3; 13 nucleotides agree with TRBD2. The ends lost 4 bases at V and 3 bases at J; junction bases unmatched: 10. In germline, CDR1 is LGHDT, CDR2 YNNKEL (reference sequence). This CDR3 contains 18 residues. DNA of the CDR3: TGTGCCAGCAGCCGATGGACTAGCGGGAGTGTCATTACAGATACGCAGTATTTT. It encodes CASSRWTSGSVITDTQYF.

This chain joins TRBV9 and TRBJ2-1; 11 bases line up with TRBD2. The CDR3 contains 15 residues. V was clipped by 0 bases and J by 10 bases; unmatched bases: 6. Germline lookup yields CDR1 SGDLS and CDR2 YYNGEE. The CDR3 region has the DNA TGTGCCAGCAGCGTAGGGGGTAGCGGGAGGGCCGAGCAGTTCTTC. Its protein product is CASSVGGSGRAEQFF.

This sequence joins TRBV7-8 and TRBJ2-1, with 10 bases that match TRBD2. The CDR3 is 14 residues long. Germline CDR1 reads SGHVS; CDR2 reads FQNEAQ. The junction had 2 bases not matched to a gene; V was cut back by 5 bases and J by 4 bases. CDR3 residues: CASSVSGRYNEQFF. The CDR3, as DNA: TGTGCCAGCAGCGTTAGCGGGAGGTACAATGAGCAGTTCTTC.

The genes are TRBV15 and TRBJ2-5; D unclear. Trimming left V 0 bases short and J 2 bases short, with 13 bases between. The germline V gene has CDR1 LNHNV and CDR2 YYDKDF (reference sequence). The CDR3 totals 16 residues. CDR3 DNA: TGTGCCACCAGCAGAGAGAGAGGCAGCCCTCAAGAGACCCAGTACTTC. Translation: CATSRERGSPQETQYF. Using reference TRBV15 and TRBJ2-5 for the parts outside the CDR3, the full variable domain is DAMVIQNPRYQVTQFGKPVTLSCSQTLNHNVMYWYQQKSSQAPKLLFHYYDKDFNNEADTPDNFQSRRPNTSFCFLDIRSPGLGDTAMYLCATSRERGSPQETQYFGPGTRLLVL.